Given below is one T cell receptor (beta chain) in context. Antigen specificity is unknown. The data derive from a study of shared clonotypes between healthy human individuals. Tens of thousands of T cell genomes (around 200 ng DNA) went into each sorted-subset replicate. Sequencing was performed with immunoSEQ multiplex PCR; in TCRdb, only in-frame clones are kept and a portion is missing. This repertoire shows roughly 2.4 million clones, under 97% found once; its top ten account for around 0.13%. Germline V CDR1 and CDR2: SGHTS, YDEGEE. There are 13 residues in the CDR3. J gave up 11 bases and V 4 bases, and 11 bases lay outside the gene matches. Study conclusions and caveats: When compared with the clonotypes that were shared by all four sorted-subset donors, the non-shared clonotypes turned out to have lower generation probabilities.

Among the donors, all were Caucasian adults who lived in Nashville, Tennessee. Sequences were obtained from naive CD4+ T cells sorted from blood. The sample's subset: CD45RA+ positively selected. The receptor was derived from a man aged 18 to 35 in good health. V is TRBV5-8 and J is TRBJ1-1, with TRBD1 matching over 7 bases. DNA for the CDR3: TGTGCCAGCAGCACCAGACAGGGTCTAGTCGCTTTCTTT. Residues: CASSTRQGLVAFF.